This T cell receptor (beta chain) originates from a study of blood T cell repertoires in COVID-19 (dated by TCRdb to about 2020). Context from the whole study: Samples from collaborators originated in the United States, Italy and Spain and spanned both the acute and convalescent phases of COVID-19. The repertoires were released in a freely available public database intended as a resource for research on the immune response to SARS-CoV-2. The material from the prospective study consisted of cDNA or gDNA derived from T cells, B-cell-depleted T cells, or PBMCs. The dataset comprised deeply sampled blood TCRbeta repertoires from subjects exposed to, actively infected with, or recovered from COVID-19. Samples came from the ongoing ImmuneRACE study (first 160 participants) plus 1,254 subjects from 6 global collaborators. Where available, HLA class I and class II types were taken from metadata supplied by the sample provider and were not determined by assay-based typing. The sample metadata nearly always contained a de-identified subject ID, COVID-19 status, age in years and sex. Results and caveats for the whole study, not just this receptor: Clinical and demographic metadata were provided uncurated, with the amount varying by source and participant.

The immunoSEQ Assay, a bias-controlled multiplex PCR, was used to amplify TCRbeta CDR3 regions from genomic DNA. The study's own analysis went as follows. The number of nucleated cells in each sample was estimated by amplification of reference gene primers within the assay. Sequence reads were collapsed and filtered to measure the absolute abundance of every unique TCRbeta CDR3 rearrangement. For each sample, productive Simpson clonality was calculated as the square root of Simpson's diversity index over productive rearrangements. TCRdb took this table from immuneACCESS and kept in-frame rearrangements with V and J called. Such tables lack part of the clones; where checked against another copy, unresolved V genes explain under half of the gap, and the rest is unexplained. The DNA gave D and trimming, while V, J and clone size come from that table. The sample has some 87,000 clones on record, roughly 80% of them singletons. The biggest ten clones account for approximately 12% of the sample.

As to this clone: The antigen this receptor binds is unknown. One base away there is no much larger clone; base qualities are not given.

The collaborating institutions used their own protocols to collect whole blood in K2EDTA tubes. For TCRbeta analysis, collaborators shipped samples as frozen whole blood, isolated PBMCs, or DNA extracted from either of those sample types. Sequenced sample: peripheral blood. This receptor was identified in a woman aged 65 to 85 with active or convalescent COVID-19.

CDR3 protein: CASSLGGGGYTEAFF. The nucleotides are TGTGCCAGCAGCTTAGGAGGAGGGGGCTATACTGAAGCTTTCTTT. The chain employs TRBV7-2 and TRBJ1-1; TRBD1 matches 7 bases in the middle. The CDR1 and CDR2 encoded by the germline V gene are SGHTA and FQGNSA. The CDR3, from cysteine to phenylalanine, totals 15 residues. The read is trimmed to its CDR3 DNA, 45 bases read in frame from base 1. V is cut back by 1 base and J by 5 bases, with 7 bases in the junction unmatched.